The clone carrying this TCR beta chain was recorded a few times. The data originate from a study of T cells after yellow fever vaccination. MiXCR, run by TCRdb on the 5' RACE reads, gives a single entry per CDR3 protein. The table has over 300,000 distinct CDR3 sequences, roughly 4% seen once. Germline CDR1 DFQATT, CDR2 SNEGSKA (reference sequence). Trimming removed 6 bases from V and 3 bases from J; junction bases left unmatched: 7. The length of the CDR3 is 15 residues. The rearrangement links TRBV20-1 to TRBJ2-2; TRBD2 matches at 10 bases. This TCR came from a man between 18 and 35 years old who received the YFV17D yellow fever vaccine. The sample in question was PBMCs, obtained on the day of the yellow fever booster vaccination. CDR3: CSAVAGTSDTGELFF. CDR3 in DNA: TGCAGTGCCGTGGCCGGGACTAGCGACACCGGGGAGCTGTTTTTT.